This TCR beta chain comes out of a study of T-cell memory formation after mild COVID-19. Study observations and caveats: Second-wave clones reaching peak frequency on day 37 lacked confirmed SARS-CoV-2 specificity.

Each CDR3 protein gets one entry after TCRdb re-called the 5' RACE reads with MiXCR. Altogether about 400,000 distinct CDR3 sequences are present, under 15% being singletons, with the ten largest covering roughly 22%. This CDR3 is 15 amino acids long. With 1 base clipped from V and 6 bases from J, the junction kept 12 bases outside the gene matches. Germline values: CDR1 DFQATT, CDR2 SNEGSKA (reference sequence). This clonotype occurred a few times. Its specificity is not known. The genes are TRBV20-1 and TRBJ2-7, with 7 bases that match TRBD1. The sample taken for sequencing was PBMCs or a T cell subset sorted from them (not recorded which). This TCR was sampled from a young man who had mild COVID-19 (a few samples of this study predate the infection). Cell type and time point are not known. The CDR3 nucleotides read TGCAGTGCTAGAGTTAGGGGGCGCATCCTTGGCGAGCAGTACTTC. It is translated as CSARVRGRILGEQYF.